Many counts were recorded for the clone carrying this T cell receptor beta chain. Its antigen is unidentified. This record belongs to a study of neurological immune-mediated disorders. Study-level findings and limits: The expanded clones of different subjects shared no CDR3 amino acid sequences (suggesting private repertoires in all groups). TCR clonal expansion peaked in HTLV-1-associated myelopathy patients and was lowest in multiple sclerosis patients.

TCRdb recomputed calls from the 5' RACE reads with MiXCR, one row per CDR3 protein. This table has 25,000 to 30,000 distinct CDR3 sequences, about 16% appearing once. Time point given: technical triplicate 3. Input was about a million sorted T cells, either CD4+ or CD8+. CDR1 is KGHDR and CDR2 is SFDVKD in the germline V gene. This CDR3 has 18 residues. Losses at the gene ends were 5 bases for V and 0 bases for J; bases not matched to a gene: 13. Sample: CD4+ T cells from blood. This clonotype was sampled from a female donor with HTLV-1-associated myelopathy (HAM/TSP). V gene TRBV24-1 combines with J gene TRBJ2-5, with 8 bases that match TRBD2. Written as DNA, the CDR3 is TGTGCCACCAGTGTAGGGCCAGCAGCGGGGGAGTACCAAGAGACCCAGTACTTC. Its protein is CATSVGPAAGEYQETQYF.